This T cell receptor (beta chain) was sequenced in a study of identical twins. TCRdb independently ran MiXCR on the 5' RACE reads; one entry per CDR3 protein. The sample gives approximately 690,000 distinct CDR3 sequences, over 5% of which show up once; around 1.7% is in the top ten. This clonotype has ten or more counts. What it binds is not known. Study-wide results and caveats: The study found that models underestimated out-of-frame TCR alpha sharing in monozygotic twins. The same donors were not followed; conclusions instead depended on cross-sectional statistical analysis.

The CDR3 is made up of 16 amino acids. The V and J ends lost 0 bases and 4 bases, in that order; junction bases with no gene match: 4. Per germline, CDR1 LGHNA and CDR2 YNFKEQ. Specimen: naive T cells sorted from blood. This chain joins TRBV4-2 and TRBJ2-1, with 9 bases fitting TRBD2. This receptor was obtained from a man between 18 and 35 years old in good health. The CDR3 bases are TGTGCCAGCAGCCAAGACCGGACTAGCGCTTACAATGAGCAGTTCTTC. As protein: CASSQDRTSAYNEQFF.